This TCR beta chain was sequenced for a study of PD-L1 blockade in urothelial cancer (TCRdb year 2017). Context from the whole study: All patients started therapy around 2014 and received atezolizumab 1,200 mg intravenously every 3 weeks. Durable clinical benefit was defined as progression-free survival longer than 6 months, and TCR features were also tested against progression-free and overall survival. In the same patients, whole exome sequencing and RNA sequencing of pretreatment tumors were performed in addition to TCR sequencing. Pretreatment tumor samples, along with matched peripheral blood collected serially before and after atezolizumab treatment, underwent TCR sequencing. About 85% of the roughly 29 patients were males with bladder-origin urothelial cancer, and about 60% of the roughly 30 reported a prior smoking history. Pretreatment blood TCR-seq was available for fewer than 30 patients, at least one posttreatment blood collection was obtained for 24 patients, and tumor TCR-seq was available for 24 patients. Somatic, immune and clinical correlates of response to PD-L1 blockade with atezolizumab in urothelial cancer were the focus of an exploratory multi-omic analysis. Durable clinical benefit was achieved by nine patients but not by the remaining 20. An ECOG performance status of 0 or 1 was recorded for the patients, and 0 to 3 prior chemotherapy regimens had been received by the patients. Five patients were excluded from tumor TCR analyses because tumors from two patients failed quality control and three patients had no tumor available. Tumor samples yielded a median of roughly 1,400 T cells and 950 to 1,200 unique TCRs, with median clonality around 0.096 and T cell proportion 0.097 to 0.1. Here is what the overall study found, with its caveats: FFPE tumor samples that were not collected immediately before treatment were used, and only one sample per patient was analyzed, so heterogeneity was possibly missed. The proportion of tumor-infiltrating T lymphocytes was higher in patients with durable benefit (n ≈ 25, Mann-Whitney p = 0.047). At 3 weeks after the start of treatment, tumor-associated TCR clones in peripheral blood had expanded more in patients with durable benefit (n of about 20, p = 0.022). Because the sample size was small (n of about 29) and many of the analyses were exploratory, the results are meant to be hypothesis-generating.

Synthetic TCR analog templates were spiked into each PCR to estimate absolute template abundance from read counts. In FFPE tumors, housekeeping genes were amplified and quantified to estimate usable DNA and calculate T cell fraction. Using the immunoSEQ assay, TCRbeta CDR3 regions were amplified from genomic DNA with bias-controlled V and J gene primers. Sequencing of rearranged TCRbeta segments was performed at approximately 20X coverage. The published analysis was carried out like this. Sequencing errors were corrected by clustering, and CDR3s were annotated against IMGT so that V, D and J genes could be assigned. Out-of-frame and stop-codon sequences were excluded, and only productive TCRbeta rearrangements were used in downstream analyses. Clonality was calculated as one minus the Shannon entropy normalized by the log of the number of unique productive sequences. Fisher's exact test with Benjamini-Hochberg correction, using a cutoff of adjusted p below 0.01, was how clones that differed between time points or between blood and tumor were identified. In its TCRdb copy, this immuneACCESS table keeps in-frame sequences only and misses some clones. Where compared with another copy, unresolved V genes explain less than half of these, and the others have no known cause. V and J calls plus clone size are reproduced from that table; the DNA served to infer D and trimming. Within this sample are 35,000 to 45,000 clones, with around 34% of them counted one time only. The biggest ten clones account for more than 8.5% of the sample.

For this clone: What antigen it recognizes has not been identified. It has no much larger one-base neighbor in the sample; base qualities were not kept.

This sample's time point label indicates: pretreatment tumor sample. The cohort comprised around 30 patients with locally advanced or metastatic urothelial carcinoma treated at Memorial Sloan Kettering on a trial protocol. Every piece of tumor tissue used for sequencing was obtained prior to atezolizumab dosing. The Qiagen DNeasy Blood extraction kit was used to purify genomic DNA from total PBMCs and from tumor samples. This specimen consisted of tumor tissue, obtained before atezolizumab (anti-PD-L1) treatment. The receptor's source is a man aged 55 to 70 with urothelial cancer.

The DNA sequence is as follows: TGTGCCAGCAAATATAGACTAGCGGGACCTGGGGATACGCAGTATTTT. This translates into CASKYRLAGPGDTQYF. The sequence links TRBV27 to TRBJ2-3, with 11 junctional bases fitting TRBD2. The CDR3 runs 16 amino acids, cysteine and phenylalanine included. The read is trimmed to its CDR3 DNA, 48 bases read in frame from base 1. CDR1 and CDR2 were assigned from the germline V gene (reference sequence) as MNHEY and SMNVEV. V loses 7 bases at its end and J loses 6 bases; junction bases beyond the gene matches: 12.